This T cell receptor beta chain was identified in a study of T cell repertoires in cytomegalovirus infection. As for the study in general: The study used recently identified HLA-C-restricted and well-studied HLA-B-restricted CMV epitopes. An indication of both CMV infection and matching HLA type came from public TCR beta signatures. General observations from the study: Pooled public TCR beta family frequency picked out CMV carriers with the relevant HLA. CMV-specific TCR beta clonotypes restricted by HLA-C were the ones dominating the ex vivo response.

TCRdb independently ran MiXCR on the reads; one entry per CDR3 protein. The repertoire holds 830,000 or so distinct CDR3 sequences, approximately 32% seen once, with around 12% in the top ten. As to this clonotype: As yet, its antigen is unknown.

Germline values: CDR1 SGHVS, CDR2 FNYEAQ. The CDR3 sequence is 16 residues long. V was clipped by 0 bases and J by 1 base, with 11 bases between them. Specimen: cultured CD8+ T cells from PBMCs, collected from culture after CMV antigen stimulation. The chain uses TRBV7-6 and TRBJ2-3; TRBD2 is a possible D gene (5 bases). The clonotype originates from a human donor in good health (CMV status not recorded). Some clones in this sample may be carry-over from other donors' samples. The DNA of the CDR3 is TGTGCCAGCAGCTTAGCGCTTGACGGGGGCACAGATACGCAGTATTTT. Its protein product is CASSLALDGGTDTQYF. Combining the CDR3 with reference TRBV7-6 and TRBJ2-3 gives the whole variable domain GAGVSQSPRYKVTKRGQDVALRCDPISGHVSLYWYRQALGQGPEFLTYFNYEAQQDKSGLPNDRFSAERPEGSISTLTIQRTEQRDSAMYRCASSLALDGGTDTQYFGPGTRLTVL.